The next 26 T cell receptor beta chains were all read from a single sample in a study of spatial heterogeneity in lung cancer. Stated time point: sample taken at primary tumor resection. Sequencing was performed on whole RNA extracted from tumor and nontumor lung tissue, or from frozen PBMC, and the material was left unsorted. TCRdb reanalysed the 5' RACE reads using MiXCR and keeps one entry per CDR3 protein. The table lists roughly 80,000 distinct CDR3 sequences, roughly 12% of them singletons. This specimen was PBMCs, taken at surgery. The receptors come from a male donor with early-stage non-small cell lung cancer.

This clonotype came up many times. V gene TRBV7-9 combines with J gene TRBJ1-2, with D possibly matching TRBD1 (6 bases). This CDR3 comprises 13 residues. The germline V and J ends were trimmed by 5 bases and 1 base, with 8 bases remaining between them. The germline V gene has CDR1 SEHNR and CDR2 FQNEAQ (reference sequence). The CDR3 DNA reads as TGTGCCAGCAGCCCGGACAGTAACTATGGCTACACCTTC. Its translation: CASSPDSNYGYTF.

The gene calls are TRBV12-5 and TRBJ2-1; 7 positions agree with TRBD2. Germline V CDR1 and CDR2: LGHNT, FRNRAP. There are 15 residues in the CDR3. Trimming removed 5 bases from V and 7 bases from J; junction bases left unmatched: 11. In DNA, the CDR3 is TGTGCTAGTGGTCAACCGGGACTATCAAGAAATGAGCAGTTCTTC. Translating it yields CASGQPGLSRNEQFF.

The chain links TRBV6-1 to TRBJ2-3; D may be TRBD1 (5 bases). From germline, CDR1 is MNHNS and CDR2 SASEGT. The CDR3 sequence is 17 residues long. V lost 1 base and J lost 3, with 17 bases in between. The CDR3 is CASSEEQSWKGTDTQYF. The CDR3 bases are TGTGCCAGCAGTGAAGAACAGTCCTGGAAGGGGACAGATACGCAGTATTTT.

This clonotype was seen only a few times. The V call is TRBV15, the J call TRBJ1-3; TRBD1 matches 7 bases. Germline trimming cut 4 bases from V and 2 bases from J; bases unmatched to any gene: 8. Germline CDR1 reads LNHNV; CDR2 reads YYDKDF (reference sequence). This CDR3 region has 16 residues. The CDR3 sequence: CATSIGTARTGNTIYF. The CDR3 DNA follows: TGTGCCACCAGCATCGGGACAGCCAGGACTGGAAACACCATATATTTT.

This chain connects TRBV20-1 to TRBJ2-7; 7 bases match TRBD2. The CDR3 extends over 14 amino acids. Germline CDR1 is DFQATT and CDR2 is SNEGSKA (reference sequence). V lost 5 bases to trimming and J lost 0 bases; unmatched junction nucleotides: 7. The CDR3 loop is CSAYLAGASYEQYF. CDR3 sequence (DNA): TGCAGTGCTTACCTGGCGGGAGCCTCCTACGAGCAGTACTTC.

This clonotype was detected a few times. V gene TRBV5-1 combines with J gene TRBJ1-1; D might be TRBD1 (6 bases). Germline CDR1 SGHRS, CDR2 YFSETQ. The CDR3 loop spans 15 amino acids. V lost 4 bases and J 1 base, leaving 14 bases between the germline ends. Here the CDR3 reads CASSPRGTANTEAFF. The CDR3 nucleotides are TGCGCCAGCAGCCCGAGGGGGACGGCGAACACTGAAGCTTTCTTT.

This clonotype was seen a few times. The chain uses TRBV29-1 and TRBJ2-5, with 7 bases fitting TRBD2. This CDR3 has 12 amino acids. CDR1 is SQVTM, CDR2 ANQGSEA, per germline. J lost 2 bases, V lost 3 bases, and 0 bases had no gene match. The DNA for the CDR3 is TGCAGCGTTGAGGGGGGGCAAGAGACCCAGTACTTC. Protein sequence: CSVEGGQETQYF.

This clonotype was seen many times. The CDR3 DNA follows: TGCAGCGTTGACCAGGGGTACACTGAAGCTTTCTTT. Protein product: CSVDQGYTEAFF. This chain joins TRBV29-1 and TRBJ1-1; D is perhaps TRBD1 (6 bases). Germline V lookup: CDR1 SQVTM, CDR2 ANQGSEA. There are 12 residues in the CDR3. Trimming left V 3 bases short and J 3 bases short, with 8 bases between.

This clonotype was counted only a few times. This chain connects TRBV30 to TRBJ1-1; weak D call: TRBD1 (6 bases). Trimming took off 8 bases at V and 0 bases at J, with 13 bases between the two ends. The CDR3 spans 13 residues. CDR1 is GTSNPN, CDR2 SVGIG, per germline (reference sequence). In nucleotides, the CDR3 is TGTGCCACTACTAAGGGGGTGAACACTGAAGCTTTCTTT. Residues: CATTKGVNTEAFF.

The chain couples TRBV20-1 to TRBJ2-7, with 11 bases aligning to TRBD2. Germline CDR1 DFQATT, CDR2 SNEGSKA (reference sequence). The CDR3 covers 19 residues. V lost 5 bases and J lost 0; bases outside the gene matches: 18. Here the CDR3 reads CSAAGGIAGGPFGSYEQYF. The CDR3 region has the DNA TGCAGTGCTGCGGGGGGCATAGCGGGAGGGCCTTTCGGCTCCTACGAGCAGTACTTC.

The CDR3 sequence is CASSFRGFYNEQFF. The CDR3, as DNA: TGTGCCAGCAGCTTCAGGGGGTTCTACAATGAGCAGTTCTTC. V usage is TRBV11-2 and J usage is TRBJ2-1; TRBD1 aligns across 7 bases. Germline V gene lookup returns CDR1 SGHAT and CDR2 FQNNGV. V lost 3 bases, J lost 3 bases, and 2 bases stayed unmatched. The CDR3 spans 14 residues.

This clonotype was detected a few times. The V call is TRBV27, the J call TRBJ2-6; D is unresolved. This CDR3 has 15 amino acids. Between the trimmed V and J ends, which lost 7 bases and 4 bases, there was a span of 14 bases. Germline V lookup: CDR1 MNHEY, CDR2 SMNVEV (reference sequence). The CDR3 sequence: CASTVDHPGANVLTF. The CDR3 coding sequence is TGTGCCAGCACCGTCGACCATCCCGGGGCCAACGTCCTGACTTTC.

This clonotype showed up just a few times. The CDR3 does not end in the conserved phenylalanine or tryptophan, so this is likely a read error. The DNA is omitted, as the CDR3 cannot be located on it reliably, and the CDR3 follows TCRdb's listing. The chain uses TRBV11-2 and TRBJ2-5; the listed D gene, TRBD1, was not tested against the DNA. Germline values: CDR1 SGHAT, CDR2 FQNNGV. Including both end residues, the CDR3 is 12 amino acids long. This CDR3 is CASSSRGTGPIV.

This clonotype has at least ten counts. The chain combines TRBV20-1 with TRBJ1-1; weak D call: TRBD1 (5 bases). The CDR3 loop spans 11 amino acids. Trimming pared 6 bases from V and 4 bases from J, leaving 9 bases between. CDR1 and CDR2 from the germline V gene are DFQATT and SNEGSKA (reference sequence). CDR3 protein: CSADKRTEAFF. The CDR3 coding sequence is TGCAGTGCGGACAAACGCACTGAAGCTTTCTTT.

This rearrangement joins TRBV7-8 to TRBJ1-1, with 7 nucleotides matching TRBD1. V was clipped by 3 bases and J by 3 bases; unmatched bases: 10. Germline CDR1 SGHVS, CDR2 FQNEAQ. The CDR3 consists of 16 residues. DNA of the CDR3: TGTGCCAGCAGCTTCAGTAAGGGGGCAGGAGACACTGAAGCTTTCTTT. Protein sequence: CASSFSKGAGDTEAFF.

The chain recombines TRBV7-9 with TRBJ2-7; D may be TRBD1 (5 bases). CDR1 is SEHNR and CDR2 is FQNEAQ in the germline V gene (reference sequence). V was cut by 1 base and J by 0 bases, with 13 bases left in between. The CDR3 contains 16 residues. This CDR3 is CASSLGQGASSYEQYF. CDR3 nucleotide sequence: TGTGCCAGCAGCTTAGGTCAGGGCGCCAGCTCCTACGAGCAGTACTTC. Full variable domain (remainder filled in from reference TRBV7-9 and TRBJ2-7): DTGVSQNPRHKITKRGQNVTFRCDPISEHNRLYWYRQTLGQGPEFLTYFQNEAQLEKSRLLSDRFSAERPKGSFSTLEIQRTEQGDSAMYLCASSLGQGASSYEQYFGPGTRLTVT.

This clonotype was counted at least ten times. This chain connects TRBV29-1 to TRBJ1-2; D is possibly TRBD1 (6 bases). The CDR3 spans 14 residues. Trimming removed 1 base from V and 5 bases from J, with 14 bases in between. Looked up from germline, CDR1 is SQVTM and CDR2 is ANQGSEA. The CDR3 DNA is TGCAGCGTTGAAGTGGGGGGGGCAGAATATGGCTACACCTTC. Its protein product is CSVEVGGAEYGYTF. The full variable domain, in which reference TRBV29-1 and TRBJ1-2 provide the parts outside the CDR3, is SAVISQKPSRDICQRGTSLTIQCQVDSQVTMMFWYRQQPGQSLTLIATANQGSEATYESGFVIDKFPISRPNLTFSTLTVSNMSPEDSSIYLCSVEVGGAEYGYTFGSGTRLTVV.

This clonotype was counted only a few times. The rearrangement uses TRBV20-1 and TRBJ2-6; D unclear. The CDR3 contains 15 residues. CDR1 is DFQATT, CDR2 SNEGSKA, per germline (reference sequence). Trimming shortened V by 1 base and J by 0 bases, and 7 bases separated the two germline ends. The CDR3 region has the DNA TGCAGTGCTAGAGGGCTGTACTCTGGGGCCAACGTCCTGACTTTC. Its protein product is CSARGLYSGANVLTF.

The chain has TRBV29-1 and TRBJ1-1; D not certain. Germline V gene sequence: CDR1 SQVTM, CDR2 ANQGSEA. With 2 bases removed from V and 1 base from J, the gap between germline ends came to 14 bases. The CDR3 totals 15 residues. CDR3 nucleotides: TGCAGCGTTGAATTGACCCGGGGAACGAACACTGAAGCTTTCTTT. It is translated as CSVELTRGTNTEAFF.

This clonotype occurred many times. The chain is built from TRBV12-3 or TRBV12-4 and TRBJ2-3; 8 bases align to TRBD1. Losses at the gene ends were 3 bases for V and 3 bases for J; bases not matched to a gene: 2. The CDR3 covers 14 residues. CDR3 sequence (DNA): TGTGCCAGCAGTTTGTGGACAGGGACAGATACGCAGTATTTT. Residues: CASSLWTGTDTQYF.

V is TRBV7-9 and J is TRBJ1-1; a possible D gene is TRBD1 (5 bases). Germline CDR1 SEHNR, CDR2 FQNEAQ (reference sequence). With 3 bases removed from V and 5 bases from J, the gap between germline ends came to 10 bases. The CDR3 has 13 amino acids. CDR3 nucleotide sequence: TGTGCCAGCAGCTTCGGTGGGGCGACTGAAGCTTTCTTT. This sequence encodes CASSFGGATEAFF. Looking up the rest from reference TRBV7-9 and TRBJ1-1 gives the full variable domain: DTGVSQNPRHKITKRGQNVTFRCDPISEHNRLYWYRQTLGQGPEFLTYFQNEAQLEKSRLLSDRFSAERPKGSFSTLEIQRTEQGDSAMYLCASSFGGATEAFFGQGTRLTVV.

The CDR3 coding sequence is TGTGCCAGCAGCCTGGGACCCCTAAGGGGGGATGAGCAGTTCTTC. Amino acid sequence: CASSLGPLRGDEQFF. J is TRBJ2-1 and V is TRBV7-2, with D perhaps TRBD1 or TRBD2 (6 bases each). V dropped 5 bases and J dropped 8 bases, with 19 bases sitting between them. Germline CDR1 reads SGHTA; CDR2 reads FQGNSA. This CDR3 is built from 15 residues.

This clonotype was detected only a few times. This sequence joins TRBV20-1 and TRBJ1-1; maybe TRBD1 (6 bases). The CDR3 runs to 17 residues. Germline V lookup: CDR1 DFQATT, CDR2 SNEGSKA (reference sequence). V lost 1 base to trimming and J lost 0 bases, with 18 bases between them. In DNA, the CDR3 is TGCAGTGCTAGAGGACAGGCCGCAGGGGATATGAACACTGAAGCTTTCTTT. Residues: CSARGQAAGDMNTEAFF.

The chain combines TRBV7-2 with TRBJ2-5; tentative D call: TRBD2 (5 bases). Germline assignment: CDR1 SGHTA and CDR2 FQGNSA. The length of the CDR3 is 15 residues. The ends were cut back, 2 bases at V and 0 bases at J, with 10 bases in the middle. The CDR3 DNA reads as TGTGCCAGCAGCTTAAACCCGGGAAACCAAGAGACCCAGTACTTC. This encodes CASSLNPGNQETQYF.

This clonotype appeared a few times. The chain employs TRBV12-3 or TRBV12-4 and TRBJ2-5, with D unclear. CDR3 size: 12 residues. Trimming shortened V by 6 bases and J by 3 bases, and 8 bases separated the two germline ends. The chain's CDR3 is CASRGPEETQYF. The CDR3, as DNA: TGTGCCAGCAGAGGGCCAGAAGAGACCCAGTACTTC.

The chain joins TRBV29-1 to TRBJ2-2, with D unresolved. CDR1 and CDR2 from the germline V gene are SQVTM and ANQGSEA. The V end was cut by 4 bases, the J end by 3 bases, with 18 bases between. The length of the CDR3 is 16 residues. In DNA form, the CDR3 reads TGCAGCGTTGTCCCGGGCCATAGTACGTACACCGGGGAGCTGTTTTTT. This gives the protein CSVVPGHSTYTGELFF.